This record covers a single T cell receptor beta chain. This sample stems from a study of T cell clonotyping in hematopoietic cell transplantation. Profiled with immunoSEQ multiplex PCR; TCRdb holds only in-frame clones, not every one. The sample has approximately 46,000 clones; more than 75% are singletons. V lost 2 bases, J lost 1 base, and 2 bases stayed unmatched. Looked up from germline, CDR1 is SGHRS and CDR2 is YFSETQ. CDR3 length: 14 residues. Stated time point: recipient sample about 28 days before transplant, after cytoreduction. Here the sequenced sample was peripheral blood mononuclear cells, taken before stem cell transplant. This TCR was recovered from a man aged 60 to 75 with biphenotypic leukemia. Some clones in this sample may be carry-over from other donors' samples. The chain combines TRBV5-1 with TRBJ2-7; TRBD1 matches at 8 bases. The CDR3 here is CASSFRQGSYEQYF. Written as DNA, the CDR3 is TGCGCCAGCAGCTTTAGACAGGGGTCCTACGAGCAGTACTTC.